This T cell receptor (beta chain) is drawn from a study of blood T cell repertoires in COVID-19. The wider study: Some COVID-19 samples were acute and others convalescent; all came from the United States, Italy and Spain.

Generated by immunoSEQ multiplex PCR, the TCRdb table keeps only in-frame clones and is missing some. This table has some 530,000 clones, approximately 85% appearing once. From germline, CDR1 is MGHRA and CDR2 YSYEKL. This CDR3 spans 16 amino acids. J lost 6 bases, V lost 1 base, and 4 bases had no gene match. The specimen was peripheral blood. The TCR was taken from a human donor in a cohort sampled during active COVID-19. This chain links TRBV4-1 with TRBJ2-3; TRBD2 matches at 13 bases. The CDR3 reads CASSQGTSGSRDTQYF. In nucleotides, the CDR3 is TGCGCCAGCAGCCAAGGGACTAGCGGGAGTCGGGATACGCAGTATTTT.